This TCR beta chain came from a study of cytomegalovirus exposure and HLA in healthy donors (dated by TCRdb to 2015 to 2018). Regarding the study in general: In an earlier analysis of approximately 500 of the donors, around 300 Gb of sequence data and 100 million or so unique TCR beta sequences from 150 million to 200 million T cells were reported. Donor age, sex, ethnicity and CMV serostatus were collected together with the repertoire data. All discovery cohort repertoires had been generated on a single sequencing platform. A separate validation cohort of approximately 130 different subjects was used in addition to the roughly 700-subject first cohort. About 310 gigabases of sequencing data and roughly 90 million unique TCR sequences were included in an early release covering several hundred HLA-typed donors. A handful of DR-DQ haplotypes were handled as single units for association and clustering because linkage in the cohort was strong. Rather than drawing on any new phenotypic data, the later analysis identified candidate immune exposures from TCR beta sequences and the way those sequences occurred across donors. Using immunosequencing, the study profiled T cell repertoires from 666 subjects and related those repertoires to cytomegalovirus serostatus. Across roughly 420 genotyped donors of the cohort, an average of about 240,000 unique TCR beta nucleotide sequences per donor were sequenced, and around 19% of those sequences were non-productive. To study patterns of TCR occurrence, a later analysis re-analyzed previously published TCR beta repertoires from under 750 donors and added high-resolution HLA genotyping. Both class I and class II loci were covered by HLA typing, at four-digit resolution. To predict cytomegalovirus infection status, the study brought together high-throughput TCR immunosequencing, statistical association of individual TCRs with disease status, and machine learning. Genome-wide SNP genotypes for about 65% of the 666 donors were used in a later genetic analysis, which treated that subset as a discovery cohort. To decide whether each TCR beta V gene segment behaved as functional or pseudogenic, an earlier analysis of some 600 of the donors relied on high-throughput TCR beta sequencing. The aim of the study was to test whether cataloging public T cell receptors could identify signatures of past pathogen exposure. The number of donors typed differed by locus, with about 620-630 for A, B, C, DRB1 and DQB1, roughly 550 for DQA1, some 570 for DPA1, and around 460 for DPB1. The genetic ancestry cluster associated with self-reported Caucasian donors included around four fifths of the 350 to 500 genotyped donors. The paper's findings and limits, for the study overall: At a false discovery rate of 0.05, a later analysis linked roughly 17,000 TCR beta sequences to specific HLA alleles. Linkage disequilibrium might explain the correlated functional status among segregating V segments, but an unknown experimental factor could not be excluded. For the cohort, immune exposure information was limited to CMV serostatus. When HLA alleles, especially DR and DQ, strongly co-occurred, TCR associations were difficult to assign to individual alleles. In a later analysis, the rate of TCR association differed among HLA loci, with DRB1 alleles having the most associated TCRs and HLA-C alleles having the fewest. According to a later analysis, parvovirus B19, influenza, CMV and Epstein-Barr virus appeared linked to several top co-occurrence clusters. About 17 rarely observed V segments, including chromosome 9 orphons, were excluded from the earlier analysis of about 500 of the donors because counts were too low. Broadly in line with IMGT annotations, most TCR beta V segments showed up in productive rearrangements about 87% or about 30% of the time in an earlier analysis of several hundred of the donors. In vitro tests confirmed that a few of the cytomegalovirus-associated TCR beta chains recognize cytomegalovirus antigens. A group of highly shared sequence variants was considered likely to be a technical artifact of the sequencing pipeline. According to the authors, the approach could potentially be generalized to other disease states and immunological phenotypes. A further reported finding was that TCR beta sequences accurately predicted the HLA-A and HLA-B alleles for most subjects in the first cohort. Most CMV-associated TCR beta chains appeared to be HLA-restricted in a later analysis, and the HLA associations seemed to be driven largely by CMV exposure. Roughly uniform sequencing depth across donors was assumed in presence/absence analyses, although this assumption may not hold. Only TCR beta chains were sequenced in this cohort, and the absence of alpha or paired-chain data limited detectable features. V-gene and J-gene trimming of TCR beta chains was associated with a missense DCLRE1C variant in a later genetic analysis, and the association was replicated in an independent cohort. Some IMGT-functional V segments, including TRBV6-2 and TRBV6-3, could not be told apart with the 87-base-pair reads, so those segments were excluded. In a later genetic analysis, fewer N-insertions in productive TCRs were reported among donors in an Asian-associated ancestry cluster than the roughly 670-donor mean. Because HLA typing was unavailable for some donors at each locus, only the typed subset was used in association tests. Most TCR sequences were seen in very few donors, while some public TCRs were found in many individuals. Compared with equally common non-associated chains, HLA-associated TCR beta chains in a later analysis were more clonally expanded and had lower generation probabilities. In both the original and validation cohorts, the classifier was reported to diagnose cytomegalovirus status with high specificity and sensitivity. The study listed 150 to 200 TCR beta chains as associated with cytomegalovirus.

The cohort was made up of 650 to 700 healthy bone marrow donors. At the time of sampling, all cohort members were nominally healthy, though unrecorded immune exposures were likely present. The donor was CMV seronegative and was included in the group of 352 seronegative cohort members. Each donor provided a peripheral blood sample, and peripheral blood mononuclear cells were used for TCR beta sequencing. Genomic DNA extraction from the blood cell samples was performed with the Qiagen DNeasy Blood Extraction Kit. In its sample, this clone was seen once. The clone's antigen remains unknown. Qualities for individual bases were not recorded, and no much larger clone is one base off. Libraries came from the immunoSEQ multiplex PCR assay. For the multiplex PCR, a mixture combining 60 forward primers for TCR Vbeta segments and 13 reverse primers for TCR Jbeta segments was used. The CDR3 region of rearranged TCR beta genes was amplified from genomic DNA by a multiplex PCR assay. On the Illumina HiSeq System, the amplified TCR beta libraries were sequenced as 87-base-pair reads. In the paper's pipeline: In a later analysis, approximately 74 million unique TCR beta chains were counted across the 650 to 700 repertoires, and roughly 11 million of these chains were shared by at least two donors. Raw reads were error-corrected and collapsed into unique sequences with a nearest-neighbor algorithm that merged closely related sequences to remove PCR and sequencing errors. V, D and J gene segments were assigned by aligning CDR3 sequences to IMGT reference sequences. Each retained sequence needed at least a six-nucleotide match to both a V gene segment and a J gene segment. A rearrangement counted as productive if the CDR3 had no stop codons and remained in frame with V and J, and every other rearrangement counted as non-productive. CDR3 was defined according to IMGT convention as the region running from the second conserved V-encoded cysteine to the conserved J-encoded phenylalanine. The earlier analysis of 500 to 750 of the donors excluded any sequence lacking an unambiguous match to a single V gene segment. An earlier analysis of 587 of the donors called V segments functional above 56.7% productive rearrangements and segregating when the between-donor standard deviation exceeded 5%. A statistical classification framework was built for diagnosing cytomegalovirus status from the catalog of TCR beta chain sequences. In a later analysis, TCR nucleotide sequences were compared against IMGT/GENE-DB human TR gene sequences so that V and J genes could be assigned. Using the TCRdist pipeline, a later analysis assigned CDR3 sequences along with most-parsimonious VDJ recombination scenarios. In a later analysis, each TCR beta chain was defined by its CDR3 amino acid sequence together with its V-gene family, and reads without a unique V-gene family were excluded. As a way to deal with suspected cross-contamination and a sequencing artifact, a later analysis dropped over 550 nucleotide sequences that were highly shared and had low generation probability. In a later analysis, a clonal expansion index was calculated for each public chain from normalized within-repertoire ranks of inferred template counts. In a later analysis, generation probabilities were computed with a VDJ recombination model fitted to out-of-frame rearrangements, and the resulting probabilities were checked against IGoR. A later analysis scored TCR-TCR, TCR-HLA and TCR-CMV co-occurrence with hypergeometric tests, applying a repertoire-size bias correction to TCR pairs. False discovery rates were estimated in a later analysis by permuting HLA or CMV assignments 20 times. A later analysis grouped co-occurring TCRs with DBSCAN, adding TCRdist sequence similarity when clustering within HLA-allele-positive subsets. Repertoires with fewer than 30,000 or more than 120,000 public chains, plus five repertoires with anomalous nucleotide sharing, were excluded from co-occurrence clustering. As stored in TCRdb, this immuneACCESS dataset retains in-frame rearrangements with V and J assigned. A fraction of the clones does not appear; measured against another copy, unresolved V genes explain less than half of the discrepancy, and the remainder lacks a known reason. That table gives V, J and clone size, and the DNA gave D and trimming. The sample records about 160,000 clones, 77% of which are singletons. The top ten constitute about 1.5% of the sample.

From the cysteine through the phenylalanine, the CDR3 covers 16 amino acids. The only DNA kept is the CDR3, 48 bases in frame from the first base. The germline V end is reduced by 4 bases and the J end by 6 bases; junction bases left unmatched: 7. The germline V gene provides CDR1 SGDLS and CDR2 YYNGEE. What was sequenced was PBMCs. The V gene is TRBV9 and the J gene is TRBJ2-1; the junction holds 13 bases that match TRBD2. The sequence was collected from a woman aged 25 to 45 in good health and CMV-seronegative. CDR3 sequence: CASSPRTSGSINEQFF. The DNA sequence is TGTGCCAGCAGCCCCCGGACTAGCGGGAGTATCAATGAGCAGTTCTTC.